The text below deals with one T cell receptor (beta chain). Antigen: not known. The entry originates in a study of long-term antiretroviral therapy in people with HIV. Study-level results: The blood, collected between about 2003 and 2017, was possibly taken under older ART regimens. CDR3 lengths in HIV samples spanned a narrower range than controls.

Sequencing relied on immunoSEQ assay v3.0, run at survey level. Using immunoSEQ multiplex PCR, the repertoire was profiled, and TCRdb retains in-frame clones only, with some absent. The sample contains tens of thousands of clones, 80% to 85% of which appear only once. Germline V gene data show CDR1 as MNHEY and CDR2 as SMNVEV (reference sequence). Deletions cut 3 bases from V and 5 bases from J, with 19 bases between. The CDR3 has 16 amino acids. This receptor was identified in a woman aged 50 to 60 with HIV. The V call is TRBV27, the J call TRBJ1-2; D is ambiguous. This material consisted of unsorted PBMCs, taken 1.9 years after starting antiretroviral therapy. The CDR3 nucleotides are TGTGCCAGCAGTTTTATCGTACAGCAAGTCCTTTATGGCTACACCTTC. Residues: CASSFIVQQVLYGYTF.